A selection of T cell receptor beta chains follows, all from one sample in a study of shared clonotypes between healthy human individuals. The repertoire was sequenced with immunoSEQ multiplex PCR; TCRdb's copy has only in-frame clones and lacks some. The sample has about 1.5 million clones, roughly 95% seen once; the top ten hold over 1%. Sequenced sample: naive CD4+ T cells sorted from blood. The receptors here all came from a man in his thirties or forties in good health. Both conserved end residues are part of each CDR3. D genes are given only for firm matches. The size entry is marked missing in some rows and otherwise reads once, few, many or a size class.

V gene: TRBV18
CDR3 length: 16
D gene: TRBD2
J gene: TRBJ2-7
clone size: NA
CDR3 protein: CASSPISGGAPYEQYF
CDR3 DNA: TGTGCCAGCTCACCAATCAGCGGGGGCGCACCCTACGAGCAGTACTTC

V gene: TRBV28
CDR3 length: 14
D gene: NA
J gene: TRBJ2-1
clone size: NA
CDR3 protein: CASKTSRSYNEQFF
CDR3 DNA: TGTGCCAGCAAAACTAGCAGGTCCTACAATGAGCAGTTCTTC

V gene: TRBV6-6
CDR3 length: 13
D gene: NA
J gene: TRBJ2-3
clone size: NA
CDR3 protein: CASSYNSQDTQYF
CDR3 DNA: TGTGCCAGCAGTTACAATTCGCAAGATACGCAGTATTTT

V gene: TRBV5-5
CDR3 length: 16
D gene: NA
J gene: TRBJ2-1
clone size: NA
CDR3 protein: CASSLGTALSYNEQFF
CDR3 DNA: TGTGCCAGCAGCTTAGGGACTGCCCTCTCCTACAATGAGCAGTTCTTC

V gene: TRBV9
CDR3 length: 15
D gene: NA
J gene: TRBJ1-1
clone size: once
CDR3 protein: CASSVAGGSDTEAFF
CDR3 DNA: TGTGCCAGCAGCGTAGCGGGGGGGTCGGACACTGAAGCTTTCTTT

V gene: TRBV28
CDR3 length: 15
D gene: TRBD2
J gene: TRBJ2-3
clone size: NA
CDR3 protein: CASSFSGSLTDTQYF
CDR3 DNA: TGTGCCAGCAGTTTTAGCGGGAGTTTGACAGATACGCAGTATTTT

V gene: TRBV19
CDR3 length: 13
D gene: TRBD2
J gene: TRBJ2-1
clone size: NA
CDR3 protein: CASSGLAGVEQFF
CDR3 DNA: TGTGCCAGTAGTGGGTTAGCGGGAGTTGAGCAGTTCTTC

V gene: TRBV9
CDR3 length: 15
D gene: NA
J gene: TRBJ2-2
clone size: NA
CDR3 protein: CASTLSGGNTGELFF
CDR3 DNA: TGTGCCAGCACCCTGTCTGGGGGGAACACCGGGGAGCTGTTTTTT

V gene: TRBV2
CDR3 length: 13
D gene: NA
J gene: TRBJ2-1
clone size: NA
CDR3 protein: CASSDLGYNEQFF
CDR3 DNA: TGTGCCAGCAGTGACTTGGGCTACAATGAGCAGTTCTTC

V gene: TRBV7-2
CDR3 length: 15
D gene: NA
J gene: TRBJ2-7
clone size: once
CDR3 protein: CASSLGGRTFYEQYF
CDR3 DNA: TGTGCCAGCAGCTTGGGCGGCAGGACGTTCTACGAGCAGTACTTC

V gene: TRBV10-1
CDR3 length: 14
D gene: NA
J gene: TRBJ2-2
clone size: NA
CDR3 protein: CASSDSLNTGELFF
CDR3 DNA: TGCGCCAGCAGTGATTCCTTAAACACCGGGGAGCTGTTTTTT

V gene: TRBV5-6
CDR3 length: 15
D gene: NA
J gene: TRBJ2-1
clone size: NA
CDR3 protein: CASSLVGIYNIEQFF
CDR3 DNA: TGTGCCAGCAGCTTGGTTGGTATCTATAATATAGAGCAGTTCTTC

V gene: TRBV6-5
CDR3 length: 11
D gene: NA
J gene: TRBJ2-2
clone size: NA
CDR3 protein: CASRGIGELFF
CDR3 DNA: TGTGCCAGCAGGGGAATCGGGGAGCTGTTTTTT

V gene: TRBV29-1
CDR3 length: 14
D gene: TRBD2
J gene: TRBJ2-1
clone size: NA
CDR3 protein: CSVAASGGYNEQFF
CDR3 DNA: TGCAGCGTTGCTGCTAGCGGAGGATACAATGAGCAGTTCTTC

V gene: TRBV11-3
CDR3 length: 18
D gene: NA
J gene: TRBJ2-2
clone size: NA
CDR3 protein: CASSLGLWGNANTGELFF
CDR3 DNA: TGTGCCAGCAGCTTAGGTTTGTGGGGAAACGCGAACACCGGGGAGCTGTTTTTT

V gene: TRBV18
CDR3 length: 15
D gene: NA
J gene: TRBJ1-4
clone size: NA
CDR3 protein: CASSLGRGSNEKLFF
CDR3 DNA: TGTGCCAGCTCACTTGGCCGGGGCTCTAATGAAAAACTGTTTTTT

V gene: TRBV11-1
CDR3 length: 18
D gene: TRBD2
J gene: TRBJ2-3
clone size: NA
CDR3 protein: CASSKGTSGGISTDTQYF
CDR3 DNA: TGTGCCAGCAGCAAGGGGACTAGCGGAGGTATAAGCACAGATACGCAGTATTTT

V gene: TRBV5-8
CDR3 length: 15
D gene: TRBD2
J gene: TRBJ2-3
clone size: NA
CDR3 protein: CASSLALAGPRRQYF
CDR3 DNA: TGTGCCAGCAGCTTGGCGCTAGCGGGCCCCCGGAGGCAGTATTTT

V gene: TRBV30
CDR3 length: 15
D gene: NA
J gene: TRBJ1-2
clone size: NA
CDR3 protein: CAWRLVAAENYGYTF
CDR3 DNA: TGTGCCTGGAGGCTAGTGGCGGCCGAAAACTATGGCTACACCTTC

V gene: TRBV12-5
CDR3 length: 12
D gene: NA
J gene: TRBJ1-3
clone size: once
CDR3 protein: CASGLAQGTIYF
CDR3 DNA: TGTGCTAGTGGTTTGGCCCAGGGGACCATATATTTT

V gene: TRBV2
CDR3 length: 16
D gene: NA
J gene: TRBJ2-1
clone size: once
CDR3 protein: CASSESGRAIYNEQFF
CDR3 DNA: TGTGCCAGCAGTGAGAGTGGCAGGGCAATCTACAATGAGCAGTTCTTC

V gene: TRBV4-2
CDR3 length: 17
D gene: TRBD2
J gene: TRBJ2-7
clone size: NA
CDR3 protein: CASSHRTPTSGTYEQYF
CDR3 DNA: TGTGCCAGCAGCCACCGAACCCCGACTAGCGGGACCTACGAGCAGTACTTC